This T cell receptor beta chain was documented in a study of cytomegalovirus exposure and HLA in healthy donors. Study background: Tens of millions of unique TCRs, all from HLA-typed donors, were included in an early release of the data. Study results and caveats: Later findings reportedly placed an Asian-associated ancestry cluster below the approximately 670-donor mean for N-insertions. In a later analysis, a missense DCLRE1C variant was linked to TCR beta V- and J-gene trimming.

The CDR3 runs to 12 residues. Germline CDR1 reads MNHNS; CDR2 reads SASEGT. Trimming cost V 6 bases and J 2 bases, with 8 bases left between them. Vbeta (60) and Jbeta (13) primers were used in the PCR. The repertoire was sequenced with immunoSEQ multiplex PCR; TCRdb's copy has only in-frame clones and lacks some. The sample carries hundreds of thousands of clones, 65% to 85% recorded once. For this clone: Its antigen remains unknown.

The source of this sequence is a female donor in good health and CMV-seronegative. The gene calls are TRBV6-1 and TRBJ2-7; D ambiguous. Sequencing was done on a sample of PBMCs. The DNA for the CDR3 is TGTGCCAGCAGAGCTGTTACCTACGAGCAGTACTTC. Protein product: CASRAVTYEQYF.